Below, 2 T cell receptor beta chains from the same sample are listed, as sequenced in a study of response to subunit inactivated influenza vaccine. One entry per CDR3 protein, called by TCRdb with MiXCR from the RT-PCR reads. In the table there are hundreds of thousands of distinct CDR3 sequences, around 15% of which are singletons. The sample here was PBMCs from blood, taken around 15 days before vaccination. The receptors derive from a man in his fifties who received an inactivated influenza vaccine.

This clonotype was counted ten times or more. This sequence joins TRBV28 and TRBJ1-4, with 10 bases aligning to TRBD1. The CDR3 contains 16 residues. Germline V CDR1 and CDR2: MDHEN, SYDVKM. Trimming cost V 7 bases and J 5 bases; bases outside gene matches: 10. The CDR3 is CASTMTGGNVNEKLFF. The CDR3 nucleotides read TGTGCCAGCACGATGACAGGGGGCAACGTGAATGAAAAACTGTTTTTT.

V usage is TRBV3-1 and J usage is TRBJ2-1; no clear D. Trimming removed 5 bases from V and 2 bases from J, with 16 bases in between. The CDR3 spans 16 residues. Germline CDR1 LGHDT, CDR2 YNNKEL (reference sequence). As DNA, the CDR3 is TGTGCCAGCAGCAGGGTCGGGCTCCGGACCTACAATGAGCAGTTCTTC. It encodes CASSRVGLRTYNEQFF.